One T cell receptor beta chain is described in this entry. At least ten counts were recorded for this clonotype. Its antigen is still unknown. Base qualities are not recorded, but no much larger clone differs from it by a single base. Stable Graves' hyperthyroidism was defined as no progression to ophthalmopathy during 18 months of follow-up. Hyperthyroidism patients were newly diagnosed, with disease duration under 2 months, and aged 18 to 65 years. The study excluded patients with uncontrolled infections, other autoimmune diseases, pregnancy or lactation. Diagnoses relied on clinical symptoms, serum thyroxine and TRAb, thyroid ultrasound and orbital computed tomography. PBMCs were isolated from about 9.2 ml of fresh peripheral blood by Ficoll-Paque density gradient centrifugation. Total RNA was extracted with Trizol reagent, and quality was checked on an Agilent 2100 Bioanalyzer. The data derive from a study of T cells in Graves' hyperthyroidism and ophthalmopathy (dated by TCRdb to the late 2010s). Study-level background: Peripheral blood samples were taken at initial diagnosis, before any treatment was given. A discovery cohort of about 95 patients, 43 with Graves' ophthalmopathy and over 55 with stable Graves' hyperthyroidism, was used to find distinguishing TCR V-J signatures. Whether ophthalmopathy could be predicted prospectively was tested in an independent validation cohort made up of under 20 hyperthyroidism patients plus 17 patients who later progressed to ophthalmopathy. The 95 to 100 discovery patients were divided at random into training and test sets in a 7:3 ratio. In addition, the study compared T-cell repertoires in thyroid tissue and in blood from several Graves' hyperthyroidism patients. Once sampling was done, hyperthyroidism patients were given methimazole at a starting dose of 30 mg daily, whereas ophthalmopathy patients were given high-dose intravenous methylprednisolone. The paper describes TCR Vbeta CDR3 sequencing of around 140 peripheral blood samples, made up of 40 to 45 ophthalmopathy patients, around 73 hyperthyroidism patients and 17 progressor patients. The investigation overall reported the following: No statistical method was used to set the sample size in advance, and investigators knew the group allocation. In validation, the model predicted progression to ophthalmopathy a median of roughly six months before onset, with about 70% sensitivity and roughly 73% specificity. Most expanded thyroid clonotypes (frequency above 0.001) were also detected in blood, suggesting blood repertoires may reflect thyroid immune responses. Ophthalmopathy was separated from stable hyperthyroidism by a 13 V-J signature model, with about 86% sensitivity and roughly 81% specificity obtained in cross-validation and 80%/75% obtained in testing.

The TCR beta CDR3 regions were amplified from the RNA transcripts. The TCR CDR3 was subjected to a first round of RT-PCR using the HTBI primer set and the Qiagen OneStep RT-PCR kit. Libraries were constructed in a second round of multiplex PCR, after which size selection and purification were performed. Paired-end sequencing of the libraries was performed with 100 bp reads on an Illumina HiSeq2000. As for the authors' bioinformatics: SOAPnuke was used to process the raw data, throwing out any read that contained adapters or uncalled bases, had a mean Phred below 15, or lacked an exact constant-primer or identifier match. COPE v1.2.5 was used to merge high-quality paired reads, and clonotypes were defined as unique nucleotide sequences. Clonotypes were aligned to IMGT TRBV, TRBD and TRBJ reference segments using MiTCR v1.1. The analysis was restricted to V-J combinations with a frequency above 0.0001, which together covered roughly 99% of the repertoires. A TCS score was defined as the ratio of F50 (clonal expansion) to E x V (chaos), with BLOSUM62-based TCRdist applied between CDR3 peptides within each V-J. Welch's t-statistics and random forest reduced around 520 V-J features to roughly 13, which were used in a naive Bayes classifier (R e1071). In TCRdb, the public reads were trimmed at Q25 with fastp and aligned with MiXCR, with productive beta chains retained. Entries that share a CDR3 protein sequence are merged under the most common genes and DNA. These V and J calls derive from TCRdb rather than the authors' analysis. The sample table holds some 510,000 distinct CDR3 sequences, of which about a fifth were seen once. Less than 30% of the sample is held by the ten biggest clonotypes.

The CDR3 runs 15 amino acids, cysteine and phenylalanine included. Kept here is only the CDR3 DNA, which spans 45 bases and is read in frame from base 1. V loses 5 bases of germline sequence and J loses 3 bases, and the interval between the two ends is 16 bases. The germline V gene provides CDR1 SGHVS and CDR2 FNYEAQ. The receptor chain draws on TRBV7-6 and TRBJ1-1, with no reliable assignment of the D segment. The origin of this receptor is a man between 18 and 29 years old with Graves' hyperthyroidism. What was sequenced was blood. The CDR3 region has the sequence CASSDLTAVDTEAFF. DNA sequence: TGTGCCAGCAGCGATCTGACGGCCGTTGACACTGAAGCTTTCTTT.